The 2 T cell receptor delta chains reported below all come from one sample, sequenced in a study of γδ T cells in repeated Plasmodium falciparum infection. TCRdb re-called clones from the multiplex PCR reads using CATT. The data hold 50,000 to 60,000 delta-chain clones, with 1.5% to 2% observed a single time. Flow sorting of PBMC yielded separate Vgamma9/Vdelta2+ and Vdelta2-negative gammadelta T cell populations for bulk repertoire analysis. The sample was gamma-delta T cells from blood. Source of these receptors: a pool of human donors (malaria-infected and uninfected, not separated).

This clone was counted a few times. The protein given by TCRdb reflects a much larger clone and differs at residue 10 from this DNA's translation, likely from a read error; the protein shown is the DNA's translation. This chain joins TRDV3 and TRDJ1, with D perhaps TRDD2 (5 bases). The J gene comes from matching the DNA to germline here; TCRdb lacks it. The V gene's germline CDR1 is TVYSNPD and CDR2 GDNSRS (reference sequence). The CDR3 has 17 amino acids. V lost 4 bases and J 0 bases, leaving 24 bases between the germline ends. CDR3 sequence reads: CASTSSRLHIHTDKLIF. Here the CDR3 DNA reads TGTGCCTCTACTTCTTCCCGGCTTCACATCCACACCGATAAACTCATCTTT.

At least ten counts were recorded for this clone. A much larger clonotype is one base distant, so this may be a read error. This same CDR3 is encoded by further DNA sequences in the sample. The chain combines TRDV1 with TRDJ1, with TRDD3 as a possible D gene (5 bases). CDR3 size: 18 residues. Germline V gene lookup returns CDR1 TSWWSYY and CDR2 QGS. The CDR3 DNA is TGCGCTCTTGGGGAACTCGCCGCCCGATCGACGTACACCGATAAACTCATCTTT. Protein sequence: CALGELAARSTYTDKLIF.